Presented here are 7 T cell receptor beta chains from one specimen sequenced in a study of cytomegalovirus exposure and HLA in healthy donors. Profiled with immunoSEQ multiplex PCR; TCRdb holds only in-frame clones, not every one. The sample holds roughly 100,000 clones; less than 90% are singletons and the top ten take less than 2%. Sequencing used PBMCs. Source of these receptors: a woman aged 18-29 years in good health and CMV-seropositive.

The chain links TRBV5-1 to TRBJ2-1; 12 nucleotides align to TRBD2. The J segment lost 8 bases and the V segment lost 0 bases, leaving 12 bases of the junction unmatched. CDR1 is SGHRS and CDR2 is YFSETQ in the germline V gene. This CDR3 has 18 amino acids. The CDR3 region is CASSLASASGGASYEQFF. DNA for the CDR3: TGCGCCAGCAGCTTGGCCTCGGCTAGCGGGGGGGCTTCGTATGAGCAGTTCTTC.

The J gene is TRBJ1-5, the V gene TRBV28, with TRBD1 matching over 8 bases. This CDR3 is 16 amino acids long. Germline CDR1 MDHEN, CDR2 SYDVKM. After removal of 8 bases from V and 0 bases from J, the junction contained 9 bases not matched to a gene. The CDR3 here is CASGQGNVYSNQPQHF. For the CDR3, the DNA is TGTGCCAGCGGACAGGGTAATGTTTATAGCAATCAGCCCCAGCATTTT.

This clone has just one count. This chain connects TRBV2 to TRBJ2-3; the match to TRBD2 covers 7 bases. Trimming cost V 5 bases and J 2 bases; bases outside gene matches: 4. This CDR3 is 14 amino acids long. Looked up from germline, CDR1 is SNHLY and CDR2 is FYNNEI. CDR3 residues: CASSWGGITDTQYF. CDR3 coding DNA: TGTGCCAGCAGTTGGGGGGGAATCACAGATACGCAGTATTTT. The whole variable domain, filled in from reference TRBV2 and TRBJ2-3, reads EPEVTQTPSHQVTQMGQEVILRCVPISNHLYFYWYRQILGQKVEFLVSFYNNEISEKSEIFDDQFSVERPDGSNFTLKIRSTKLEDSAMYFCASSWGGITDTQYFGPGTRLTVL.

V usage is TRBV2 and J usage is TRBJ2-2; D gene unclear. The germline gives CDR1 SNHLY, CDR2 FYNNEI. V gave up 0 bases and J gave up 5 bases, with 10 bases separating them. The CDR3 covers 15 residues. In DNA form, the CDR3 reads TGTGCCAGCAGTGAAGCAGGCGCGGAGACCGGGGAGCTGTTTTTT. Translating gives CASSEAGAETGELFF. The whole variable domain, remainder taken from reference TRBV2 and TRBJ2-2, is EPEVTQTPSHQVTQMGQEVILRCVPISNHLYFYWYRQILGQKVEFLVSFYNNEISEKSEIFDDQFSVERPDGSNFTLKIRSTKLEDSAMYFCASSEAGAETGELFFGEGSRLTVL.

The chain employs TRBV5-1 and TRBJ2-2, with TRBD2 matching over 9 bases. After removal of 0 bases from V and 2 bases from J, the junction contained 8 bases not matched to a gene. The length of the CDR3 is 18 residues. The germline CDR1 and CDR2 sequences are SGHRS and YFSETQ. CDR3 DNA: TGCGCCAGCAGCTTGGAAGGTAGCGGGGGCCTTAACACCGGGGAGCTGTTTTTT. This translates into CASSLEGSGGLNTGELFF.

The rearrangement links TRBV6-1 to TRBJ2-3; TRBD2 agrees at 8 bases. Germline loops: CDR1 MNHNS, CDR2 SASEGT. The ends lost 2 bases at V and 4 bases at J; junction bases unmatched: 5. The CDR3 runs to 15 residues. The DNA for the CDR3 is TGTGCCAGCAGTGAACTAGCGGGTTCCGCAGATACGCAGTATTTT. Translating it yields CASSELAGSADTQYF.

This clone was seen a handful of times. The J gene is TRBJ1-5, the V gene TRBV6-5; 8 bases agree with TRBD1. Trimming at V came to 5 bases and at J to 15 bases, leaving 12 bases not matched to a gene. The germline CDR1 and CDR2 sequences are MNHEY and SVGAGI. The CDR3 runs 13 residues. The CDR3 sequence: CASSHRGVLPLHF. The DNA of the CDR3 is TGTGCCAGCAGTCACAGGGGGGTACTACCCTTGCATTTT.